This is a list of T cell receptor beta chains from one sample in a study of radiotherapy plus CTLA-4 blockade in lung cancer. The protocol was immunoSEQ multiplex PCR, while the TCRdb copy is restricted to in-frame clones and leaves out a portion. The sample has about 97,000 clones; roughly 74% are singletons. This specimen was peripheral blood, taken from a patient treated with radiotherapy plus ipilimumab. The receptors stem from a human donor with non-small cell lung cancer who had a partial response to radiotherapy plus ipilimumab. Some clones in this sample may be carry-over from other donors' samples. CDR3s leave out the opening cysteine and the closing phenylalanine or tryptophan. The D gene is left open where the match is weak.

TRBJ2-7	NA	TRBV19	ASSIKQDYEQY
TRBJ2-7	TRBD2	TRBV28	ASSPTSGNYEQY
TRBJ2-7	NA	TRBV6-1	ASSESAGFRSKY
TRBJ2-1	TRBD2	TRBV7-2	ASSLLGGLGHEQF
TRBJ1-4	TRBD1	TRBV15	ATSRDRGAEKLF
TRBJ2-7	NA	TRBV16	ASSQSSRGRT
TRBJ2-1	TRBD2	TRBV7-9	ASSVSGGTYNEQF
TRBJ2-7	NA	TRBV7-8	ASSSTYEQY
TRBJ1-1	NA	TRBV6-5	ASSKNVRRGTEAF
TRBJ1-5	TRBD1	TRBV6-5	ASSRDRRQPQH
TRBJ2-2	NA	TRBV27	ASSFGSWRRLNPGTGELF
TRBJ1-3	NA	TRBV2	ASSAQYSGNTIY
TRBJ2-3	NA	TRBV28	ASSLGGIGTDTQY
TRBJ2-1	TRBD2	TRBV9	ASNPSGRASEQF
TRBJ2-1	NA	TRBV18	ASSPGEPSYNEQF
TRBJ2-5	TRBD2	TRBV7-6	ASSPRLAGRQETQY
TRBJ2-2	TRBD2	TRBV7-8	ASSLTLAARELF
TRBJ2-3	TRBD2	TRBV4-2	ASSLTSGGTTDTQY
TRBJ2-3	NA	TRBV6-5	ASRKQGSDTQY
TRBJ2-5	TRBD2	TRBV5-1	ASKSRVAGQETQY
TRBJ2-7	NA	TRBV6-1	ASSEVPTVPYEQY
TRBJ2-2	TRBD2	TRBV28	ASSGTTLLTGELF
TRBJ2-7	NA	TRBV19	ASSIDHRRYEQY
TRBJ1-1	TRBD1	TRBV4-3	ASSQATGGWITEAF
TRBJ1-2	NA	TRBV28	ASSLENRVAGYT
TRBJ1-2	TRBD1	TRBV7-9	ASSSTGRANYGYT
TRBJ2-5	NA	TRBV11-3	ASSLGRVGGYQETQY
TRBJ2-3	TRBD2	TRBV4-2	ASSQLLAGDFNTQY
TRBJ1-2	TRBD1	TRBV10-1	ASSPQPTGEGYT